Below are 16 T cell receptor beta chains sequenced from a single sample in a study of preoperative IRX-2 immunotherapy in early breast cancer. Sample treatment: preoperative locoregional IRX-2 cytokine immunotherapy. Some clones are missing from TCRdb's copy, which holds only in-frame ones; the method was immunoSEQ multiplex PCR. The table includes around 39,000 clones, about 95% detected once. Here the sequenced sample was tumor tissue, taken after IRX-2 immunotherapy. The receptors were gathered from a human donor with breast cancer.

The chain employs TRBV18 and TRBJ2-3; D could derive from TRBD1 or TRBD2 (5 bases each). The V gene lost 3 bases and the J gene lost 1 base, with 17 bases spanning the gap. The germline V gene encodes CDR1 KGHSH and CDR2 LQKENI. CDR3 length equals 17 residues. CDR3 nucleotide sequence: TGTGCCAGCTCACCCTCTCAAGGAAGAGGGGGCACAGATACGCAGTATTTT. Protein product: CASSPSQGRGGTDTQYF.

The V and J genes are TRBV5-4 and TRBJ2-3, with D possibly matching TRBD2 (6 bases). Germline values: CDR1 SGHNT, CDR2 YYREEE (reference sequence). Trimming pared 5 bases from V and 3 bases from J, leaving 16 bases between. The CDR3 is 15 residues long. Here the CDR3 reads CASRPGLPGTDTQYF. CDR3 in DNA: TGTGCCAGCAGACCGGGACTCCCGGGGACAGATACGCAGTATTTT.

The J gene is TRBJ2-4, the V gene TRBV6-1, with D hard to call. Germline lookup yields CDR1 MNHNS and CDR2 SASEGT. This CDR3 comprises 16 residues. V was shortened by 2 bases and J by 9 bases, with 20 bases between the two germline ends. The CDR3 bases are TGTGCCAGCAGTGAAAGTTCGGGCCTAGTTGTTGGCATTCAGTACTTC. It encodes CASSESSGLVVGIQYF.

The chain joins TRBV21-1 to TRBJ2-2; TRBD2, the table's D call, lacks a check against the DNA. TRBV21-1 is flagged as a pseudogene. This CDR3 has 17 residues. CDR3 sequence reads: CASSKAGLAGGTGELFF. The CDR3 coding sequence is TGTGCCAGCAGCAAAGCTGGGCTAGCGGGGGGCACCGGGGAGCTGTTTTTT.

The chain is built from TRBV29-1 and TRBJ1-1; D is uncertain. Trimming pared 2 bases from V and 0 bases from J, leaving 7 bases between. The CDR3 length is 13 residues. In germline, CDR1 is SQVTM, CDR2 ANQGSEA. CDR3 residues: CSVELGMNTEAFF. The DNA of the CDR3 is TGCAGCGTTGAACTGGGAATGAACACTGAAGCTTTCTTT.

CDR3 residues: CASSTRGGSTDTQYF. DNA of the CDR3: TGTGCCAGCAGTACCAGGGGGGGGAGCACAGATACGCAGTATTTT. The rearrangement uses TRBV9 and TRBJ2-3; D might be TRBD1 or TRBD2, each matching 7 bases. Trimming removed 5 bases at V and 0 bases at J, with 13 bases between. This CDR3 is 15 amino acids long. The germline CDR1 and CDR2 sequences are SGDLS and YYNGEE.

J is TRBJ2-7 and V is TRBV18; 10 bases align to TRBD2. Germline V CDR1 and CDR2: KGHSH, LQKENI. This CDR3 is built from 17 residues. Trimming cost V 3 bases and J 5 bases; bases outside gene matches: 13. For the CDR3, the DNA is TGTGCCAGCTCACCGTTACCTGGGACTAGCGTTCACCACGAGCAGTACTTC. This codes for CASSPLPGTSVHHEQYF.

The gene calls are TRBV5-6 and TRBJ2-3; D may be TRBD1 (6 bases). There are 15 residues in the CDR3. Germline V CDR1 and CDR2: SGHDT, YYEEEE. V was clipped by 4 bases and J by 1 base, with 13 bases between them. CDR3 sequence (DNA): TGTGCCAGCAGCAAGGCACAGGGAGGCACAGATACGCAGTATTTT. Translating gives CASSKAQGGTDTQYF.

The V gene is TRBV5-1, the J gene TRBJ2-5; TRBD2 aligns across 9 bases. V was pared by 4 bases and J by 5 bases, with 9 bases of the junction left unmatched. Germline loops: CDR1 SGHRS, CDR2 YFSETQ. The CDR3 is 15 amino acids. CDR3 region: CASSPVAGEWETQYF. Written as DNA, the CDR3 is TGCGCCAGCAGCCCTGTAGCGGGAGAGTGGGAGACCCAGTACTTC.

The V call is TRBV9, the J call TRBJ2-1, with D perhaps assigned TRBD1 or TRBD2 (5 bases each). The CDR3 spans 12 residues. Germline CDR1 reads SGDLS; CDR2 reads YYNGEE. V lost 3 bases, J lost 8 bases, and 9 bases lay in between. DNA of the CDR3: TGTGCCAGCAGCGCACAGGAGGATGAGCAGTTCTTC. Protein: CASSAQEDEQFF.

The V gene is TRBV7-9, the J gene TRBJ1-1; D is perhaps TRBD1 (5 bases). The CDR3 sequence is 14 residues long. Germline CDR1 reads SEHNR; CDR2 reads FQNEAQ (reference sequence). Deletions cut 8 bases from V and 5 bases from J, with 18 bases between. CDR3 sequence: CASSVSGAWTEAFF. The CDR3 bases are TGTGCCAGCTCAGTTAGCGGGGCTTGGACTGAAGCTTTCTTT.

This clone was observed a single time. V is TRBV5-1 and J is TRBJ2-5, with D tentatively TRBD1 or TRBD2 (6 bases each). This CDR3 spans 14 amino acids. V gave up 3 bases and J gave up 9 bases, with 18 bases separating them. From germline, CDR1 is SGHRS and CDR2 YFSETQ. CDR3 coding DNA: TGCGCCAGCAGCTCTGCCTCGGGGGCCCCCGCCCAGTACTTC. This codes for CASSSASGAPAQYF.

The chain employs TRBV28 and TRBJ2-7; the D gene is possibly TRBD1 (6 bases). CDR1 and CDR2 (germline): MDHEN, SYDVKM. The CDR3 totals 13 residues. Trimming pared 4 bases from V and 2 bases from J, leaving 9 bases between. CDR3 protein: CASSSGAPYEQYF. The CDR3 DNA sequence: TGTGCCAGCAGTTCAGGGGCTCCCTACGAGCAGTACTTC.

The V gene is TRBV28, the J gene TRBJ2-7; D not resolved. The CDR3 consists of 11 residues. The germline gives CDR1 MDHEN, CDR2 SYDVKM. Trimming left V 8 bases short and J 4 bases short, with 9 bases between. CDR3 coding DNA: TGTGCCAGCGGCTATGCTTACGAGCAGTACTTC. Encoded protein: CASGYAYEQYF.

The rearrangement links TRBV6-5 to TRBJ2-7; D gene ambiguous. The CDR3 loop spans 13 amino acids. Trimming stripped 5 bases from V and 1 base from J, with 9 bases between. Germline lookup yields CDR1 MNHEY and CDR2 SVGAGI. In DNA form, the CDR3 reads TGTGCCAGCAGTCATTCCCCTTCCTACGAGCAGTACTTC. Amino acids: CASSHSPSYEQYF.

The V call is TRBV5-1, the J call TRBJ2-5; no reliable D call. Trimming stripped 4 bases from V and 2 bases from J, with 15 bases between. CDR1 and CDR2 (germline): SGHRS, YFSETQ. CDR3 size: 15 residues. In nucleotides, the CDR3 is TGCGCCAGCAGCCAAGGTCTAGGGCTTCAAGAGACCCAGTACTTC. Translated, it gives CASSQGLGLQETQYF.